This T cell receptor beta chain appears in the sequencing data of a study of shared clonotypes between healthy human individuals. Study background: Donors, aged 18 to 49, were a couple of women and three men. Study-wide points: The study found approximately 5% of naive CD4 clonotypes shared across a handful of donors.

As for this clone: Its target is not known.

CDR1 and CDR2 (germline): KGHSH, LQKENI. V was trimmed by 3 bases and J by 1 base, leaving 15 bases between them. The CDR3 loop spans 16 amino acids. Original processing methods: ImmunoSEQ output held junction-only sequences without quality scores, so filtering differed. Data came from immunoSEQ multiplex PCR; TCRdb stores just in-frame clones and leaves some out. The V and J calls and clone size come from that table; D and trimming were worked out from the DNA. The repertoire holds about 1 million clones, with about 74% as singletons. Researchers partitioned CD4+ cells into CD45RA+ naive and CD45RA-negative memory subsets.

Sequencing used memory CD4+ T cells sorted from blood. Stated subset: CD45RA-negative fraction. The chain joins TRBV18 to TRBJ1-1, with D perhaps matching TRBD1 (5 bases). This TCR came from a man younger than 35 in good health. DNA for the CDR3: TGTGCCAGCTCACCCCCCTGGGGGATGAAGAACACTGAAGCTTTCTTT. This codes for CASSPPWGMKNTEAFF.